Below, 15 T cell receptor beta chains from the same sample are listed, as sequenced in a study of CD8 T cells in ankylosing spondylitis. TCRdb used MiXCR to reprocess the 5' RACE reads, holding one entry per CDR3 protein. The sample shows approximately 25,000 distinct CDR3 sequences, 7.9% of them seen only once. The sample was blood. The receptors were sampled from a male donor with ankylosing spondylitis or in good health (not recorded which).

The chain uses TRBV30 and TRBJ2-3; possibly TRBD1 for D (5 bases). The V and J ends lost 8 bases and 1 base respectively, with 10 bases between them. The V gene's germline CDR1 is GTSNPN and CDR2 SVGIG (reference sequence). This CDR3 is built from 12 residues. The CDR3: CATSTGTDTQYF. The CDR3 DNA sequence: TGTGCCACCTCGACAGGCACAGATACGCAGTATTTT.

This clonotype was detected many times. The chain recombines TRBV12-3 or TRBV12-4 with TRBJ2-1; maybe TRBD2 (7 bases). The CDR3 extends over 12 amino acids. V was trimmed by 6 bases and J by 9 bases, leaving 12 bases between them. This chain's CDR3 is CASSPGEGEQFF. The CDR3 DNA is TGTGCCAGCAGCCCAGGGGAGGGTGAGCAGTTCTTC.

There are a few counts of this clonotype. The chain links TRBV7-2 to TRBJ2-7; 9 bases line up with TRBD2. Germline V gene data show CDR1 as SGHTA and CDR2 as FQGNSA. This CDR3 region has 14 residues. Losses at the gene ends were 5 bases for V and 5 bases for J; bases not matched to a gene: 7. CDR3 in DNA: TGTGCCAGCAGCCGCGCCGGGACTAGCAACGAGCAGTACTTC. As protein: CASSRAGTSNEQYF.

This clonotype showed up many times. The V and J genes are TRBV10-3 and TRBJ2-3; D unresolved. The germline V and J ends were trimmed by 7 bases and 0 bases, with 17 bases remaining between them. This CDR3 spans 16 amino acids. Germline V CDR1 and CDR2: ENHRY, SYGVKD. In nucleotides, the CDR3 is TGTGCCATCACCCCCGGCTGGACGGCTAGCACAGATACGCAGTATTTT. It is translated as CAITPGWTASTDTQYF.

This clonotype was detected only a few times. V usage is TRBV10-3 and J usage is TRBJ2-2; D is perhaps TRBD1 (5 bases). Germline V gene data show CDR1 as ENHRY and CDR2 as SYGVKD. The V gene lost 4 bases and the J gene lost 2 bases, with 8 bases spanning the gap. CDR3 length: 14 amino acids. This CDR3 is CAISVGVNTGELFF. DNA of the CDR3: TGTGCCATCAGTGTAGGGGTAAACACCGGGGAGCTGTTTTTT.

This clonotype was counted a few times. In nucleotides, the CDR3 is TGTGCCAGCAGGACCCAGGGGGCGGGGGAAAAACTGTTTTTT. Translation gives CASRTQGAGEKLFF. V gene TRBV28 combines with J gene TRBJ1-4, with 8 bases aligning to TRBD1. This CDR3 comprises 14 residues. V was pared by 6 bases and J by 8 bases, with 8 bases of the junction left unmatched. CDR1 MDHEN and CDR2 SYDVKM come from the germline V gene.

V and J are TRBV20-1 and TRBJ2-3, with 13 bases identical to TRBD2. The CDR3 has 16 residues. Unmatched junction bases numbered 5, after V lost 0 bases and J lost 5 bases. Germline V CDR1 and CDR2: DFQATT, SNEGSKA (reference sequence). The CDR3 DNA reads TGCAGTGCTAGAGAACTAGCGGGAGGGCCTGGAGATACGCAGTATTTT. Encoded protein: CSARELAGGPGDTQYF.

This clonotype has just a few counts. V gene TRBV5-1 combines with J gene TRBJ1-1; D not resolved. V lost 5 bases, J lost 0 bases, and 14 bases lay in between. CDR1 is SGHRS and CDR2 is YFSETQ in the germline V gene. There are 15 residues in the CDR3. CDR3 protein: CASSLSGPLNTEAFF. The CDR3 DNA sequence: TGCGCCAGCAGTCTTAGCGGACCCTTGAACACTGAAGCTTTCTTT.

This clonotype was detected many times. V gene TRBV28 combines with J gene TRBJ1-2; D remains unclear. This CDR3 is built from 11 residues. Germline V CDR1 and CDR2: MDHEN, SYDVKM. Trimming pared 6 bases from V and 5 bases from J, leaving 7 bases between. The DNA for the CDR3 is TGTGCCAGCAGGGGCGGTTATGGCTACACCTTC. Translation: CASRGGYGYTF.

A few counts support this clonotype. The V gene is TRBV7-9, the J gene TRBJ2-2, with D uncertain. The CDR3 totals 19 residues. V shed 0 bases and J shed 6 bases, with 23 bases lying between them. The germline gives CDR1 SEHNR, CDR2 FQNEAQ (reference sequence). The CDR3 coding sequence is TGTGCCAGCAGCTTAGCTTCCGTAAAGGGCCCTCCCTCCGCCGGGGAGCTGTTTTTT. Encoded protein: CASSLASVKGPPSAGELFF.

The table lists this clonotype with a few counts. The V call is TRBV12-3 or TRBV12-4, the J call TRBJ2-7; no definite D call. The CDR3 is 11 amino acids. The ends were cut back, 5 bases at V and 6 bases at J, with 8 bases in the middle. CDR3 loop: CASSEGSEQYF. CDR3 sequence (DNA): TGTGCCAGCAGTGAAGGAAGCGAGCAGTACTTC.

This chain's CDR3 is CATKVESGVETQYF. The CDR3 nucleotides are TGTGCCACCAAAGTGGAATCAGGGGTAGAGACCCAGTACTTC. The chain is built from TRBV28 and TRBJ2-5, with D possibly matching TRBD1 (6 bases). Trimming took off 10 bases at V and 4 bases at J, with 19 bases between the two ends. This CDR3 contains 14 residues. CDR1 is MDHEN, CDR2 SYDVKM, per germline.

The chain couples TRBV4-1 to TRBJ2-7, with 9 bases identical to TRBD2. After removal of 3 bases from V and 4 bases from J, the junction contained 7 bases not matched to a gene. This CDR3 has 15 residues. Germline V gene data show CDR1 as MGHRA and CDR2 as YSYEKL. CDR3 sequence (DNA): TGCGCCAGCAGCCAGACACGACTAGCGGCATACGAGCAGTACTTC. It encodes CASSQTRLAAYEQYF.

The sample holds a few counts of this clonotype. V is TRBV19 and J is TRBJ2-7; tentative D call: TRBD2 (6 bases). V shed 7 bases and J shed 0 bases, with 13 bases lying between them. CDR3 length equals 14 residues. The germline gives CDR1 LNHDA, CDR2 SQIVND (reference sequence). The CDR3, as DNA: TGTGCCAGTACTAGCGCGAAAACCTCCTACGAGCAGTACTTC. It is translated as CASTSAKTSYEQYF.

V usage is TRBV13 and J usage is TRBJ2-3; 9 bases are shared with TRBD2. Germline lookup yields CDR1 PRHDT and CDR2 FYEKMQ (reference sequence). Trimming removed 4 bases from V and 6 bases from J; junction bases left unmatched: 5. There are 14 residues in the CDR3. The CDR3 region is CASSSGLAIDTQYF. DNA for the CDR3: TGTGCCAGCAGCTCGGGACTAGCTATTGATACGCAGTATTTT.